These T cell receptor beta chains were read from a single sample in a study of T cell changes during pregnancy in multiple sclerosis. Here immunoSEQ multiplex PCR was the method, and the copy in TCRdb shows in-frame clones only, minus some. The table shows 50,000 to 70,000 clones, with about nine tenths occurring only once. The source was peripheral blood, collected in the third trimester of pregnancy. These receptor sequences come from a female donor in good health, enrolled as a control in a pregnancy study. The CDR3 runs from the conserved cysteine through the conserved F or W. D genes are given only for firm matches. The size field is filled for only some rows; it gives once, few, many or a size class.

j_gene	v_gene	abundance	d_gene	CDR3aa	CDR3nt
TRBJ1-1	TRBV2	NA	TRBD1	CASRGTAMNTEAFF	TGTGCCAGCAGGGGGACAGCCATGAACACTGAAGCTTTCTTT
TRBJ1-3	TRBV6-5	NA	NA	CASSYSIVRGETIYF	TGTGCCAGCAGTTACTCGATCGTGCGGGGGGAGACCATATATTTT
TRBJ2-7	TRBV7-9	NA	TRBD1	CASSPRDRDHEQYF	TGTGCCAGCAGCCCCCGGGACAGGGACCACGAGCAGTACTTC
TRBJ2-2	TRBV30	once	NA	CAWTFHRANTGELFF	TGTGCCTGGACCTTCCACAGGGCGAACACCGGGGAGCTGTTTTTT
TRBJ2-7	TRBV7-2	NA	NA	CASSLTGYEQYF	TGTGCCAGCAGCTTAACCGGCTACGAGCAGTACTTC
TRBJ1-3	TRBV6-6	NA	NA	CASSSLQGTGNTIYF	TGTGCCAGCAGTTCTCTACAGGGAACGGGAAACACCATATATTTT
TRBJ1-1	TRBV6-1	NA	TRBD1	CASSLWDSMNTEAFF	TGTGCCAGCAGTCTATGGGACAGTATGAACACTGAAGCTTTCTTT
TRBJ1-5	TRBV16	NA	TRBD1	CASSYRGSNQPQHF	TGTGCCAGCAGCTACAGGGGGAGCAATCAGCCCCAGCATTTT
TRBJ1-2	TRBV15	NA	TRBD1	CATSKDRGIGYTF	TGTGCCACCAGCAAGGACAGGGGCATAGGCTACACCTTC
TRBJ1-5	TRBV6-6	NA	TRBD1	CASKGTVYSNQPQHF	TGTGCCAGCAAGGGGACAGTGTATAGCAATCAGCCCCAGCATTTT
TRBJ2-3	TRBV18	few	TRBD2	CASSQIRRLASTDTQYF	TGTGCCAGCTCCCAAATCCGGCGACTAGCGAGCACAGATACGCAGTATTTT
TRBJ2-1	TRBV6-5	once	NA	CASSARGNNEQFF	TGTGCCAGCAGTGCCCGGGGAAACAATGAGCAGTTCTTC
TRBJ2-7	TRBV28	once	TRBD2	CASTGTSPGYEQYF	TGTGCCAGCACAGGGACTAGCCCTGGGTACGAGCAGTACTTC
TRBJ2-5	TRBV5-4	NA	NA	CASSSPRETQYF	TGTGCCAGCAGCTCCCCGCGAGAGACCCAGTACTTC
TRBJ1-1	TRBV5-1	NA	TRBD1	CASSRTRTGGEAFF	TGCGCCAGCAGCCGCACTCGAACAGGGGGTGAAGCTTTCTTT
TRBJ2-3	TRBV19	NA	NA	CASSTGLYGGDTQYF	TGTGCCAGTAGTACCGGCCTATACGGAGGAGATACGCAGTATTTT
TRBJ1-2	TRBV6-5	NA	NA	CASRQTGGIYGYTF	TGTGCCAGCAGACAGACTGGCGGGATCTATGGCTACACCTTC
TRBJ2-7	TRBV19	NA	NA	CASAFGSSYEQYF	TGTGCCAGCGCCTTTGGGAGCTCCTACGAGCAGTACTTC
TRBJ2-1	TRBV7-2	NA	NA	CASSLNEGEQFF	TGTGCCAGCAGCTTAAATGAGGGTGAGCAGTTCTTC
TRBJ1-1	TRBV19	NA	NA	CASTDKTDGTEAFF	TGTGCCAGTACCGACAAGACCGACGGAACCGAAGCTTTCTTT
TRBJ1-2	TRBV20-1	NA	NA	CSARGTYGYTF	TGCAGTGCTAGAGGGACTTATGGCTACACCTTC
TRBJ1-4	TRBV6-1	NA	NA	CASSVLGGTNEKLFF	TGTGCCAGCAGTGTGTTGGGGGGAACTAATGAAAAACTGTTTTTT
TRBJ1-2	TRBV25-1	NA	TRBD1	CASRRGDRGVYTF	TGTGCCAGCAGAAGAGGGGACAGGGGGGTATACACCTTC
TRBJ2-7	TRBV2	NA	TRBD2	CASSERRGGLYHEQYF	TGTGCCAGCAGTGAACGGCGGGGGGGCCTTTACCACGAGCAGTACTTC
TRBJ1-2	TRBV7-9	NA	TRBD1	CASSLAGQGPYGYTF	TGTGCCAGCAGCTTAGCGGGACAGGGTCCGTATGGCTACACCTTC
TRBJ1-1	TRBV12-5	NA	TRBD1	CASGFRSAGTGVTEAFF	TGTGCTAGTGGTTTCCGAAGTGCCGGGACAGGGGTAACTGAAGCTTTCTTT
TRBJ2-7	TRBV2	NA	NA	CASMPQYTSYEQYF	TGTGCCAGCATGCCCCAATACACCTCCTACGAGCAGTACTTC
TRBJ1-4	TRBV19	NA	TRBD1	CASSQSTGGRRTNEKLFF	TGTGCCAGTAGCCAATCGACAGGGGGTAGGAGGACTAATGAAAAACTGTTTTTT
TRBJ2-3	TRBV28	NA	TRBD2	CASSRDYRSTDTQYF	TGTGCCAGCAGCCGGGACTACCGAAGCACAGATACGCAGTATTTT
TRBJ1-2	TRBV7-8	NA	NA	CASSLGSGMDGYTF	TGTGCCAGCAGCTTAGGCTCAGGGATGGATGGCTACACCTTC
TRBJ2-7	TRBV5-1	NA	NA	CASRGYRYPTYEQYF	TGCGCCAGCAGGGGATACAGGTATCCGACCTACGAGCAGTACTTC
TRBJ2-7	TRBV5-1	NA	TRBD1	CASSLTGQEAYEQYF	TGCGCCAGCAGCTTGACCGGACAGGAGGCCTACGAGCAGTACTTC
TRBJ1-1	TRBV19	NA	NA	CASSPGLRDTEAFF	TGTGCCAGTAGTCCCGGACTGAGGGACACTGAAGCTTTCTTT
TRBJ1-2	TRBV27	NA	NA	CASSPDRANYGYTF	TGTGCCAGCAGTCCGGACAGAGCTAACTATGGCTACACCTTC
TRBJ1-1	TRBV7-7	NA	NA	CASRPLGANTEAFF	TGTGCTAGCAGACCCCTGGGGGCGAACACTGAAGCTTTCTTT